These 31 T cell receptor beta chains were sequenced from one sample in a study of blood T cell repertoires in COVID-19. The protocol was immunoSEQ multiplex PCR, while the TCRdb copy is restricted to in-frame clones and leaves out a portion. The top ten clones hold 4% to 5.5% of a sample with 90,000 to 100,000 clones, roughly 80% of them seen once. The sequenced sample consisted of peripheral blood. The receptors stem from a man in his sixties with acute or convalescent COVID-19.

The chain employs TRBV7-2 and TRBJ1-2, with D possibly matching TRBD1 (5 bases). Trimming stripped 1 base from V and 2 bases from J, with 8 bases between. Germline lookup yields CDR1 SGHTA and CDR2 FQGNSA. This CDR3 is 14 amino acids long. The DNA of the CDR3 is TGTGCCAGCAGCTTAGAACGGGGGAACTATGGCTACACCTTC. Encoded protein: CASSLERGNYGYTF.

The chain links TRBV19 to TRBJ2-5; TRBD1 agrees at 9 bases. Germline CDR1 LNHDA, CDR2 SQIVND (reference sequence). The CDR3 has 17 residues. Unmatched junction bases numbered 19, after V lost 10 bases and J lost 4 bases. The CDR3: CATTPPSYPGQGETQYF. CDR3 nucleotides: TGTGCCACCACACCGCCGTCCTATCCGGGACAGGGAGAGACCCAGTACTTC.

This clone was detected only a few times. This chain uses TRBV4-1 with TRBJ2-3, with unresolved D. CDR1 and CDR2 (germline): MGHRA, YSYEKL. This CDR3 has 16 residues. Trimming removed 5 bases at V and 0 bases at J, with 15 bases between. The CDR3 region is CASSKTDKSSTDTQYF. CDR3 coding DNA: TGCGCCAGCAGCAAGACTGATAAGAGTAGCACAGATACGCAGTATTTT.

The chain couples TRBV11-3 to TRBJ2-3; TRBD2 agrees at 8 bases. The CDR3 contains 16 residues. Germline values: CDR1 SGHNT, CDR2 YENEEA. Trimming removed 2 bases from V and 1 base from J; junction bases left unmatched: 5. CDR3 loop: CASSLMPGGGTDTQYF. The CDR3 DNA reads TGTGCCAGCAGCTTAATGCCGGGGGGGGGCACAGATACGCAGTATTTT.

The chain joins TRBV29-1 to TRBJ2-3; a possible D gene is TRBD1 (6 bases). Trimming took 5 bases from V and 3 from J, leaving 15 bases between them. Germline loops: CDR1 SQVTM, CDR2 ANQGSEA. The CDR3 contains 14 residues. The DNA for the CDR3 is TGCAGCGTTAAGACCTTCCAGGGGACAGATACGCAGTATTTT. Its translation is CSVKTFQGTDTQYF.

The rearrangement joins TRBV29-1 to TRBJ1-5, with D perhaps TRBD1 (6 bases). CDR3 length: 13 amino acids. V lost 3 bases to trimming and J lost 6 bases, with 12 bases between them. In germline, CDR1 is SQVTM, CDR2 ANQGSEA. The DNA of the CDR3 is TGCAGCGTTGACGTGGGGGCGGGTCAGCCCCAGCATTTT. This translates into CSVDVGAGQPQHF.

The chain couples TRBV7-2 to TRBJ2-7, with D hard to call. V was shortened by 1 base and J by 3 bases, with 7 bases between the two germline ends. The CDR3 is 13 amino acids. The germline gives CDR1 SGHTA, CDR2 FQGNSA. The CDR3 protein is CASSLEHLYEQYF. CDR3 nucleotides: TGTGCCAGCAGCTTAGAACACCTCTACGAGCAGTACTTC.

This clone has only a few counts. The chain carries TRBV24-1 and TRBJ2-2; 11 positions match TRBD2. Germline V CDR1 and CDR2: KGHDR, SFDVKD. The CDR3 runs to 15 residues. J lost 5 bases, V lost 3 bases, and 1 base had no gene match. CDR3 loop: CATSDRLAGTGELFF. DNA of the CDR3: TGTGCCACCAGTGATCGACTAGCGGGGACCGGGGAGCTGTTTTTT.

This clone was seen a single time. This chain joins TRBV25-1 and TRBJ2-3, with 13 bases matching TRBD2. With V trimmed by 3 bases and J by 3 bases, 6 bases remained unmatched. The CDR3 is 17 amino acids. Germline CDR1 reads MGHDK; CDR2 reads SYGVNS. This chain's CDR3 is CASSDRGLAGVTDTQYF. The CDR3 nucleotides read TGTGCCAGCAGTGACCGAGGACTAGCGGGAGTTACAGATACGCAGTATTTT.

The chain employs TRBV14 and TRBJ2-5, with D unclear. The CDR3 length is 13 residues. The germline V and J ends were trimmed by 7 bases and 1 base, with 10 bases remaining between them. The germline gives CDR1 SGHDN, CDR2 FVKESK. The CDR3 is CASTSAPQETQYF. CDR3 nucleotide sequence: TGTGCCAGCACCTCAGCGCCCCAAGAGACCCAGTACTTC.

This sequence joins TRBV5-1 and TRBJ1-4; 8 bases match TRBD1. Germline CDR1 is SGHRS and CDR2 is YFSETQ. The CDR3 covers 18 residues. V trimming: 3 bases; J trimming: 0 bases; junction bases outside the gene matches: 10. The CDR3 protein is CASSSGQGVYPTNEKLFF. Here the CDR3 DNA reads TGCGCCAGCAGCTCCGGACAGGGAGTTTACCCAACTAATGAAAAACTGTTTTTT. Full variable domain (missing parts from reference TRBV5-1 and TRBJ1-4): KAGVTQTPRYLIKTRGQQVTLSCSPISGHRSVSWYQQTPGQGLQFLFEYFSETQRNKGNFPGRFSGRQFSNSRSEMNVSTLELGDSALYLCASSSGQGVYPTNEKLFFGSGTQLSVL.

The chain uses TRBV9 and TRBJ1-4; D is unclear. Trimming took 0 bases from V and 3 from J, leaving 9 bases between them. Germline CDR1 reads SGDLS; CDR2 reads YYNGEE. This CDR3 region has 15 residues. CDR3 protein: CASSVGRVANEKLFF. The CDR3, as DNA: TGTGCCAGCAGCGTAGGGAGGGTAGCTAATGAAAAACTGTTTTTT.

The V gene is TRBV7-2, the J gene TRBJ2-7, with 13 bases identical to TRBD2. This CDR3 has 16 residues. CDR1 SGHTA and CDR2 FQGNSA come from the germline V gene. Unmatched junction bases numbered 13, after V lost 5 bases and J lost 9 bases. CDR3 sequence reads: CASSGRTSGGPLPQYF. The CDR3 bases are TGTGCCAGCAGCGGTCGGACTAGCGGGGGCCCTCTGCCGCAGTACTTC.

This chain connects TRBV11-2 to TRBJ2-7, with 8 nucleotides matching TRBD2. Germline assignment: CDR1 SGHAT and CDR2 FQNNGV. The CDR3 length is 15 residues. V was clipped by 2 bases and J by 3 bases; unmatched bases: 6. CDR3 sequence (DNA): TGTGCCAGCAGCTTATACGCGGGAGGAGGCTACGAGCAGTACTTC. This gives the protein CASSLYAGGGYEQYF.

The genes are TRBV7-9 and TRBJ2-3; TRBD1 matches 8 bases. This CDR3 is 16 amino acids long. The V gene end was trimmed by 5 bases and the J gene end by 2 bases; junction bases not matched to a gene: 9. Germline V gene sequence: CDR1 SEHNR, CDR2 FQNEAQ (reference sequence). The DNA of the CDR3 is TGTGCCAGCAGCATCGGACAGGGCACACCCACAGATACGCAGTATTTT. This translates into CASSIGQGTPTDTQYF.

The chain employs TRBV7-2 and TRBJ2-3, with TRBD2 identical over 10 bases. The J segment lost 0 bases and the V segment lost 2 bases, leaving 5 bases of the junction unmatched. Germline CDR1 SGHTA, CDR2 FQGNSA. CDR3 size: 17 residues. CDR3 loop: CASSLTASGRSTDTQYF. In DNA, the CDR3 is TGTGCCAGCAGCTTAACGGCTAGCGGGAGAAGCACAGATACGCAGTATTTT.

The CDR3 sequence is CASRQSGTGELFF. The CDR3 bases are TGTGCCAGCAGGCAGAGCGGCACCGGGGAGCTGTTTTTT. V and J are TRBV11-3 and TRBJ2-2; D possibly corresponds to TRBD2 (5 bases). V was cut by 6 bases and J by 4 bases, with 9 bases left in between. From germline, CDR1 is SGHNT and CDR2 YENEEA. The length of the CDR3 is 13 residues.

The chain recombines TRBV2 with TRBJ1-4; D call uncertain. The germline gives CDR1 SNHLY, CDR2 FYNNEI. This CDR3 is 15 amino acids long. V lost 5 bases to trimming and J lost 0 bases, with 10 bases between them. CDR3 sequence (DNA): TGTGCCAGCAGTCACAACGGGGCAACTAATGAAAAACTGTTTTTT. Its translation is CASSHNGATNEKLFF.

The chain uses TRBV5-1 and TRBJ1-4; D is uncertain. V lost 0 bases to trimming and J lost 1 base, with 7 bases between them. The CDR3 is 15 amino acids. From germline, CDR1 is SGHRS and CDR2 YFSETQ. The CDR3 DNA reads as TGCGCCAGCAGCTTGGATGGGCGAACTAATGAAAAACTGTTTTTT. Translated: CASSLDGRTNEKLFF.

V is TRBV19 and J is TRBJ2-7; 10 bases agree with TRBD2. The V gene's germline CDR1 is LNHDA and CDR2 SQIVND (reference sequence). The CDR3 sequence is 15 residues long. V trimming: 5 bases; J trimming: 0 bases; junction bases outside the gene matches: 4. The chain's CDR3 is CASSLSGRASYEQYF. CDR3 DNA sequence: TGTGCCAGTAGTCTGAGCGGGAGGGCCTCCTACGAGCAGTACTTC.

V is TRBV19 and J is TRBJ2-1; 11 bases agree with TRBD2. The CDR3 is made up of 16 amino acids. The V segment lost 1 base and the J segment 5 bases; nucleotides outside the gene matches: 4. The germline gives CDR1 LNHDA, CDR2 SQIVND (reference sequence). The CDR3 nucleotides read TGTGCCAGTAGTATAGTAGCGGGGGGGGGCCACAATGAGCAGTTCTTC. Residues: CASSIVAGGGHNEQFF.

This clone was counted between two and nine times. The chain joins TRBV6-1 to TRBJ1-3; D may be TRBD1 (5 bases). The V end lost 2 bases, the J end lost 5 bases, and 10 bases lay between the germline ends. The CDR3 contains 14 residues. The germline gives CDR1 MNHNS, CDR2 SASEGT. The CDR3 nucleotides are TGTGCCAGCAGTGAAAACTCGGACAGAAACACCATATATTTT. Translated, it gives CASSENSDRNTIYF.

V and J are TRBV7-2 and TRBJ1-5; TRBD1 might be the D (5 bases). The CDR3 spans 15 residues. The germline CDR1 and CDR2 sequences are SGHTA and FQGNSA. V gave up 1 base and J gave up 7 bases, with 14 bases separating them. The DNA for the CDR3 is TGTGCCAGCAGCTTAGTAAGCGGGGCGCGACAGCCCCAGCATTTT. Amino acids: CASSLVSGARQPQHF.

The rearrangement links TRBV11-2 to TRBJ1-6, with TRBD1 as a possible D gene (6 bases). V shed 1 base and J shed 7 bases, with 20 bases lying between them. The CDR3 spans 18 residues. Germline V lookup: CDR1 SGHAT, CDR2 FQNNGV. CDR3 nucleotides: TGTGCCAGCAGCTTAGGTAGGGGCAGGGGATTTAGGAATTCACCCCTCCACTTT. Its protein product is CASSLGRGRGFRNSPLHF.

The CDR3 nucleotides read TGTGCCAGCAGTGAATCCCAACACTACGAGCAGTACTTC. It yields the protein CASSESQHYEQYF. The chain couples TRBV2 to TRBJ2-7; D is unclear. V was trimmed by 2 bases and J by 3 bases, leaving 8 bases between them. The CDR3 sequence is 13 residues long. The germline V gene encodes CDR1 SNHLY and CDR2 FYNNEI.

The chain carries TRBV7-2 and TRBJ1-1; D is perhaps TRBD1 (6 bases). This CDR3 spans 15 amino acids. Germline V gene data show CDR1 as SGHTA and CDR2 as FQGNSA. Trimming stripped 2 bases from V and 1 base from J, with 11 bases between. The DNA for the CDR3 is TGTGCCAGCAGCTTAAGCCTGACAGGGAACACTGAAGCTTTCTTT. The encoded protein is CASSLSLTGNTEAFF.

The V gene is TRBV5-1, the J gene TRBJ2-7, with D perhaps TRBD1 (5 bases). The CDR3 is 15 residues long. CDR1 SGHRS and CDR2 YFSETQ come from the germline V gene. V lost 0 bases to trimming and J lost 3 bases, with 13 bases between them. CDR3: CASSLGRVTLYEQYF. DNA for the CDR3: TGCGCCAGCAGCTTGGGCAGGGTAACCCTCTACGAGCAGTACTTC.

V and J are TRBV4-1 and TRBJ1-1; tentatively, D is TRBD1 (5 bases). Germline V gives CDR1 MGHRA, CDR2 YSYEKL. The CDR3 has 15 residues. Trimming removed 5 bases from V and 0 bases from J, with 13 bases in between. Here the CDR3 reads CASSFVGGVNTEAFF. In DNA form, the CDR3 reads TGCGCCAGCAGCTTTGTCGGGGGGGTGAACACTGAAGCTTTCTTT.

The genes are TRBV14 and TRBJ1-3; 7 bases fit TRBD1. Germline trimming cut 3 bases from V and 4 bases from J; bases unmatched to any gene: 9. The CDR3 is 16 amino acids. Germline CDR1 reads SGHDN; CDR2 reads FVKESK. In nucleotides, the CDR3 is TGTGCCAGCAGCCACAACAGGGGCGTAAGAGGAAACACCATATATTTT. It encodes CASSHNRGVRGNTIYF. Looking up the rest from reference TRBV14 and TRBJ1-3 gives the full variable domain: EAGVTQFPSHSVIEKGQTVTLRCDPISGHDNLYWYRRVMGKEIKFLLHFVKESKQDESGMPNNRFLAERTGGTYSTLKVQPAELEDSGVYFCASSHNRGVRGNTIYFGEGSWLTVV.

This chain joins TRBV6-5 and TRBJ2-5, with a possible D match to TRBD1 (6 bases). Trimming removed 6 bases from V and 5 bases from J, with 19 bases in between. The CDR3 contains 15 residues. CDR1 and CDR2 (germline): MNHEY, SVGAGI. CDR3 DNA: TGTGCCAGCAGAGAGATTGACAGGTCGGCCGAGACCCAGTACTTC. Encoded protein: CASREIDRSAETQYF.

This clone occurred once. V and J are TRBV18 and TRBJ2-3; 7 nucleotides match TRBD1. In germline, CDR1 is KGHSH, CDR2 LQKENI. CDR3 length: 14 amino acids. Trimming took 3 bases from V and 6 from J; bases not matched to a gene: 6. The CDR3 here is CASSPGQIADTQYF. The CDR3 DNA reads TGTGCCAGCTCACCGGGACAGATCGCGGATACGCAGTATTTT.